Following are 32 T cell receptor beta chains from one sample sequenced in a study of PD-L1 blockade in urothelial cancer. Clones were sequenced by immunoSEQ multiplex PCR, and TCRdb holds only the in-frame ones, with some missing. Here the sample spans some 79,000 clones, roughly 82% being singletons. Specimen: PBMCs, collected around atezolizumab (anti-PD-L1) treatment. The source is a man between 65 and 80 years old with urothelial cancer.

This clone was counted a single time. The rearrangement joins TRBV4-3 to TRBJ1-2, with D perhaps TRBD1 (6 bases). The CDR3 runs 14 residues. The V gene lost 3 bases and the J gene lost 8 bases, with 16 bases spanning the gap. Germline V CDR1 and CDR2: LGHNA, YSLEER. This CDR3 reads CASSQSNQGSGYTF. DNA of the CDR3: TGCGCCAGCAGCCAGAGCAATCAGGGGAGCGGCTACACCTTC.

The chain combines TRBV5-1 with TRBJ2-1, with a weak D call TRBD1 (6 bases). The germline V gene encodes CDR1 SGHRS and CDR2 YFSETQ. Trimming left V 0 bases short and J 8 bases short, with 15 bases between. This CDR3 region has 15 residues. This chain's CDR3 is CASSLVRGLMDEQFF. The DNA of the CDR3 is TGCGCCAGCAGCTTGGTCAGGGGTCTGATGGATGAGCAGTTCTTC.

The chain uses TRBV5-8 and TRBJ1-6; 9 bases are shared with TRBD1. CDR3 size: 15 residues. From germline, CDR1 is SGHTS and CDR2 YDEGEE. Trimming removed 0 bases from V and 8 bases from J; junction bases left unmatched: 3. The CDR3 loop is CASSLEGQGDSPLHF. CDR3 in DNA: TGTGCCAGCAGCTTGGAGGGACAGGGCGATTCACCCCTCCACTTT.

The V call is TRBV4-1, the J call TRBJ2-7, with 9 nucleotides matching TRBD1. The junction had 13 bases not matched to a gene; V was cut back by 3 bases and J by 7 bases. The CDR3 sequence is 16 residues long. CDR1 and CDR2 from the germline V gene are MGHRA and YSYEKL. As DNA, the CDR3 is TGCGCCAGCAGCCAGCTCCAGGACAGGGGAAGGAGAGAGCAGTACTTC. Amino acids: CASSQLQDRGRREQYF.

The chain joins TRBV5-1 to TRBJ2-5; 7 bases align to TRBD1. V lost 1 base and J lost 4; bases outside the gene matches: 4. Germline V gene lookup returns CDR1 SGHRS and CDR2 YFSETQ. This CDR3 spans 14 amino acids. CDR3 in amino acids: CASSLSPGGETQYF. The CDR3 DNA reads as TGCGCCAGCAGCTTGTCCCCAGGGGGAGAGACCCAGTACTTC.

The V and J genes are TRBV4-2 and TRBJ1-2, with 7 positions matching TRBD1. The germline V gene encodes CDR1 LGHNA and CDR2 YNFKEQ. V lost 1 base and J lost 2; bases outside the gene matches: 4. CDR3 size: 15 residues. The CDR3 protein is CASSQVTGDNYGYTF. The CDR3 DNA reads as TGTGCCAGCAGCCAAGTTACAGGGGACAACTATGGCTACACCTTC.

The rearrangement uses TRBV7-9 and TRBJ1-1; D call uncertain. CDR1 is SEHNR and CDR2 is FQNEAQ in the germline V gene (reference sequence). Trimming shortened V by 2 bases and J by 10 bases, and 8 bases separated the two germline ends. The CDR3 runs to 11 residues. The CDR3 sequence is CASSLPRRAFF. CDR3 coding DNA: TGTGCCAGCAGCTTACCCCGGAGAGCTTTCTTT.

CDR3 in amino acids: CASSEGARETQYF. The CDR3 region has the DNA TGCGCCAGCAGCGAGGGGGCGAGGGAGACCCAGTACTTC. This chain uses TRBV5-1 with TRBJ2-5, with 7 nucleotides matching TRBD1. V was pared by 4 bases and J by 5 bases, with 5 bases of the junction left unmatched. Looked up from germline, CDR1 is SGHRS and CDR2 is YFSETQ. This CDR3 region has 13 residues.

The chain has TRBV5-1 and TRBJ1-1, with a tentative D call TRBD1 (5 bases). Deletions cut 1 base from V and 1 base from J, with 11 bases between. This CDR3 has 15 amino acids. Germline loops: CDR1 SGHRS, CDR2 YFSETQ. The CDR3 spells CASSLMGGKNTEAFF. The CDR3 DNA reads TGCGCCAGCAGCTTGATGGGGGGGAAGAACACTGAAGCTTTCTTT.

This rearrangement joins TRBV2 to TRBJ2-7; tentative D call: TRBD1 (5 bases). CDR3 length: 11 residues. The V and J ends lost 3 bases and 12 bases respectively, with 12 bases between them. The germline V gene has CDR1 SNHLY and CDR2 FYNNEI. The CDR3 DNA is TGTGCCAGCAGTGATGCCAGGGAATTGTACTTC. It yields the protein CASSDARELYF.

J is TRBJ2-7 and V is TRBV29-1; TRBD2 matches 11 bases. The CDR3 totals 14 residues. CDR1 is SQVTM, CDR2 ANQGSEA, per germline. The trim removed 4 bases at V and 4 bases at J, leaving 6 bases unmatched. The CDR3 spells CSVGIAGGPYEQYF. The CDR3 DNA reads TGCAGCGTTGGGATAGCGGGGGGGCCGTACGAGCAGTACTTC.

The J gene is TRBJ1-2, the V gene TRBV5-1; D is possibly TRBD1 (6 bases). In germline, CDR1 is SGHRS, CDR2 YFSETQ. The V gene lost 5 bases and the J gene lost 4 bases, with 15 bases spanning the gap. The CDR3 extends over 14 amino acids. The CDR3 reads CASSHRGGVYGYTF. Written as DNA, the CDR3 is TGCGCCAGCAGTCATCGAGGGGGTGTCTATGGCTACACCTTC.

Comments on this clone: The junction differs from germline at one of its ends, possibly a read error. The V and J genes are TRBV7-7 and TRBJ2-3; 13 positions agree with TRBD2. This CDR3 has 17 amino acids. CDR1 is SSHAT and CDR2 is FNYEAQ in the germline V gene (reference sequence). CDR3 sequence: CASSPGGRLAGGDTQYF. The CDR3 DNA reads TGTGCTAGCAGCCCGGGGGGGAGACTAGCGGGAGGAGATACGCAGTATTTT.

The rearrangement uses TRBV7-9 and TRBJ1-2, with D possibly being TRBD1 (5 bases). The germline V gene has CDR1 SEHNR and CDR2 FQNEAQ (reference sequence). V gave up 4 bases and J gave up 7 bases, with 16 bases separating them. The length of the CDR3 is 14 residues. The CDR3: CASSSDILGGGYTF. The CDR3 coding sequence is TGTGCCAGCAGCTCGGACATCCTGGGAGGTGGCTACACCTTC.

The J gene is TRBJ1-1, the V gene TRBV7-2; D is ambiguous. Deletions cut 1 base from V and 1 base from J, with 4 bases between. The CDR3 sequence is 13 residues long. Per the germline V gene, CDR1 is SGHTA and CDR2 is FQGNSA. The CDR3 here is CASSLGRNTEAFF. In DNA form, the CDR3 reads TGTGCCAGCAGCTTAGGGAGGAACACTGAAGCTTTCTTT.

J is TRBJ2-7 and V is TRBV4-2; TRBD2 agrees at 13 bases. This CDR3 is built from 17 residues. V dropped 0 bases and J dropped 4; count of bases not matched to a gene: 6. Germline V gene data show CDR1 as LGHNA and CDR2 as YNFKEQ. CDR3 DNA: TGTGCCAGCAGCCAAGATCAGACTAGCGGGGGGTCGTACGAGCAGTACTTC. Amino acids: CASSQDQTSGGSYEQYF.

This chain joins TRBV5-1 and TRBJ1-4, with TRBD1 identical over 10 bases. The CDR3 spans 16 residues. Germline V lookup: CDR1 SGHRS, CDR2 YFSETQ. With 4 bases clipped from V and 7 bases from J, the junction kept 10 bases outside the gene matches. CDR3 amino acids: CASSQGTGVLVEKLFF. Written as DNA, the CDR3 is TGCGCCAGCAGCCAGGGGACAGGGGTCTTAGTTGAAAAACTGTTTTTT. The full variable domain, its missing parts supplied by reference TRBV5-1 and TRBJ1-4, is KAGVTQTPRYLIKTRGQQVTLSCSPISGHRSVSWYQQTPGQGLQFLFEYFSETQRNKGNFPGRFSGRQFSNSRSEMNVSTLELGDSALYLCASSQGTGVLVEKLFFGSGTQLSVL.

The V gene is TRBV7-2, the J gene TRBJ2-2; TRBD2 matches 12 bases. The V segment lost 3 bases and the J segment 4 bases; nucleotides outside the gene matches: 9. CDR3 length: 18 amino acids. Germline loops: CDR1 SGHTA, CDR2 FQGNSA. The CDR3 reads CASSFLAGGPPGTGELFF. CDR3 coding DNA: TGTGCCAGCAGCTTTCTAGCGGGGGGGCCTCCGGGCACCGGGGAGCTGTTTTTT.

This clone occurred a few times. This chain connects TRBV5-1 to TRBJ1-4; 7 bases agree with TRBD1. The germline V gene has CDR1 SGHRS and CDR2 YFSETQ. This CDR3 is built from 13 residues. Trimming cost V 4 bases and J 9 bases; bases outside gene matches: 6. The CDR3 nucleotides read TGCGCCAGCAGCCTGGGGACAGATAAAAAACTGTTTTTT. Translation: CASSLGTDKKLFF.

This clone was observed a handful of times. The CDR3 loop is CASLDRVITDTQYF. CDR3 DNA sequence: TGTGCCTCCCTCGACAGGGTTATTACAGATACGCAGTATTTT. The genes are TRBV2 and TRBJ2-3, with TRBD1 matching 7 bases. The J segment lost 3 bases and the V segment lost 11 bases, leaving 11 bases of the junction unmatched. Germline CDR1 is SNHLY and CDR2 is FYNNEI. The CDR3 is made up of 14 amino acids. The full variable domain, its missing parts supplied by reference TRBV2 and TRBJ2-3, is EPEVTQTPSHQVTQMGQEVILRCVPISNHLYFYWYRQILGQKVEFLVSFYNNEISEKSEIFDDQFSVERPDGSNFTLKIRSTKLEDSAMYFCASLDRVITDTQYFGPGTRLTVL.

The chain recombines TRBV9 with TRBJ2-1; possible D gene TRBD2, 6 bases. Germline values: CDR1 SGDLS, CDR2 YYNGEE. This CDR3 region has 16 residues. Trimming cost V 0 bases and J 15 bases, with 25 bases left between them. The CDR3: CASSVAQVTGAGALFF. The CDR3 DNA reads as TGTGCCAGCAGCGTAGCTCAGGTGACGGGAGCCGGAGCCTTGTTCTTC.

This clone was observed a handful of times. The V call is TRBV2, the J call TRBJ2-5; a possible D gene is TRBD2 (5 bases). The CDR3 runs to 14 residues. V was cut by 5 bases and J by 5 bases, with 15 bases left in between. Per the germline V gene, CDR1 is SNHLY and CDR2 is FYNNEI. CDR3 DNA: TGTGCCAGCAGTTACCGGACGTCGGGGGAGACCCAGTACTTC. This translates into CASSYRTSGETQYF.

Here the CDR3 reads CASSQDFAGGLDQYF. CDR3 coding DNA: TGTGCCAGCAGCCAAGATTTTGCGGGGGGTCTTGACCAGTACTTC. V usage is TRBV4-2 and J usage is TRBJ2-5; 8 bases are shared with TRBD2. V lost 0 bases to trimming and J lost 10 bases; unmatched junction nucleotides: 10. The CDR3 is 15 residues long. Per the germline V gene, CDR1 is LGHNA and CDR2 is YNFKEQ.

The chain carries TRBV5-1 and TRBJ2-1; TRBD1 aligns across 7 bases. Germline assignment: CDR1 SGHRS and CDR2 YFSETQ. V shed 3 bases, J shed 8 bases, and the junction held 11 bases outside the gene matches. This CDR3 has 15 residues. The DNA of the CDR3 is TGCGCCAGCAGCTCTACAGGGGCGCGCTTGGATGAGCAGTTCTTC. Protein: CASSSTGARLDEQFF. The full variable domain, completed using reference TRBV5-1 and TRBJ2-1, is KAGVTQTPRYLIKTRGQQVTLSCSPISGHRSVSWYQQTPGQGLQFLFEYFSETQRNKGNFPGRFSGRQFSNSRSEMNVSTLELGDSALYLCASSSTGARLDEQFFGPGTRLTVL.

The chain couples TRBV6-1 to TRBJ1-1, with TRBD1 matching 7 bases. J was trimmed by 3 bases and V by 6 bases; bases with no gene match: 7. Germline V gene sequence: CDR1 MNHNS, CDR2 SASEGT. This CDR3 is built from 14 residues. The CDR3 is CASSYRGWDTEAFF. The CDR3 nucleotides read TGTGCCAGCAGCTACAGGGGCTGGGACACTGAAGCTTTCTTT.

The genes are TRBV6-1 and TRBJ2-2, with a tentative D call TRBD2 (6 bases). Trimming took 7 bases from V and 8 from J, leaving 20 bases between them. Germline loops: CDR1 MNHNS, CDR2 SASEGT. The CDR3 totals 15 residues. Here the CDR3 reads CASTPNGLLGGELFF. The CDR3 DNA reads TGTGCCAGCACCCCCAATGGACTACTCGGTGGGGAGCTGTTTTTT.

The CDR3 protein is CACTADVAKNIQYF. DNA for the CDR3: TGTGCCTGTACCGCGGATGTAGCCAAAAACATTCAGTACTTC. The rearrangement links TRBV30 to TRBJ2-4; D is undetermined. Germline-derived CDR1 and CDR2 are GTSNPN and SVGIG (reference sequence). CDR3 size: 14 residues. V lost 6 bases to trimming and J lost 0 bases, with 12 bases between them.

The J gene is TRBJ1-2, the V gene TRBV19; D remains ambiguous. V was shortened by 2 bases and J by 6 bases, with 13 bases between the two germline ends. Germline loops: CDR1 LNHDA, CDR2 SQIVND (reference sequence). CDR3 length: 14 amino acids. Here the CDR3 DNA reads TGTGCCAGTAGTATATCAGGCTCGTCAAATGGCTACACCTTC. It specifies CASSISGSSNGYTF.

The chain is built from TRBV9 and TRBJ2-7, with 10 bases that match TRBD1. The CDR3 totals 15 residues. V lost 3 bases, J lost 3 bases, and 6 bases stayed unmatched. Germline V gene lookup returns CDR1 SGDLS and CDR2 YYNGEE. This CDR3 is CASSATGTGDYEQYF. The CDR3 bases are TGTGCCAGCAGCGCCACCGGGACAGGGGACTACGAGCAGTACTTC.

The J gene is TRBJ2-3, the V gene TRBV4-1; TRBD1 matches at 9 bases. The germline CDR1 and CDR2 sequences are MGHRA and YSYEKL. V lost 0 bases and J lost 2; bases outside the gene matches: 6. The CDR3 loop spans 17 amino acids. As DNA, the CDR3 is TGCGCCAGCAGCCAAGAAGGACAGGGGATCCCCACAGATACGCAGTATTTT. This codes for CASSQEGQGIPTDTQYF.

This clone was observed once. The genes are TRBV19 and TRBJ1-4, with D unresolved. Germline loops: CDR1 LNHDA, CDR2 SQIVND (reference sequence). V was clipped by 3 bases and J by 3 bases, with 11 bases between them. This CDR3 comprises 15 residues. The CDR3 sequence: CASSIGEVANEKLFF. DNA for the CDR3: TGTGCCAGTAGTATCGGGGAGGTGGCTAATGAAAAACTGTTTTTT.

The V call is TRBV7-9, the J call TRBJ1-2; D not resolved. CDR1 is SEHNR, CDR2 FQNEAQ, per germline (reference sequence). V was clipped by 3 bases and J by 9 bases, with 17 bases between them. The CDR3 is 14 residues long. The CDR3 coding sequence is TGTGCCAGCAGCTTGGGGAACGAGGGAACGCGCTACACCTTC. Its translation is CASSLGNEGTRYTF.